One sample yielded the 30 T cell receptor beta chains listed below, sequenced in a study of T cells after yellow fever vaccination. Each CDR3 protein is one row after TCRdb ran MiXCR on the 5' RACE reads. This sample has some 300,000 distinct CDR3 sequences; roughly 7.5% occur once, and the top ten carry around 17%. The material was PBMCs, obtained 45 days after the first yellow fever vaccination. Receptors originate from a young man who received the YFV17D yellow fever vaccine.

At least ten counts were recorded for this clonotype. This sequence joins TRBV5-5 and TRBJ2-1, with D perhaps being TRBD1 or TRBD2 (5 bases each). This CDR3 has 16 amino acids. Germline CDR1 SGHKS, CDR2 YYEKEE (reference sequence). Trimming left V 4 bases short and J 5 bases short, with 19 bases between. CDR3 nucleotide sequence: TGTGCCAGCAGCCCCAAATGGGGGAACACCGACAATGAGCAGTTCTTC. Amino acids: CASSPKWGNTDNEQFF.

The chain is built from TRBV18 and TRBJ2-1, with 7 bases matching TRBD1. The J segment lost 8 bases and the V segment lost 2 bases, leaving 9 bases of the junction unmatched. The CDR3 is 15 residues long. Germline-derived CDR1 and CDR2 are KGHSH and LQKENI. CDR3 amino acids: CASSPRTGLGYEQFF. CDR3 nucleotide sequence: TGTGCCAGCTCACCAAGGACAGGTCTCGGGTATGAGCAGTTCTTC.

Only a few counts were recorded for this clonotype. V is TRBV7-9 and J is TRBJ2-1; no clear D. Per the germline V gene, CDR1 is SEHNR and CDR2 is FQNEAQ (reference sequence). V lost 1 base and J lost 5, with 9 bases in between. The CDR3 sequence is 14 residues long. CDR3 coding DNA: TGTGCCAGCAGCTTAGTAGGGCCAGACAATGAGCAGTTCTTC. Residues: CASSLVGPDNEQFF.

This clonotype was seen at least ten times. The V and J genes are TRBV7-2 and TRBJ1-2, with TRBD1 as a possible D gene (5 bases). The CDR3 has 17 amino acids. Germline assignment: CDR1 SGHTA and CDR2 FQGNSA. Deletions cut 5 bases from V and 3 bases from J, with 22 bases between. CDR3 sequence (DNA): TGTGCCAGCAGCCGGCCCCCGGGGCAGGGAAGGGACTATGGCTACACCTTC. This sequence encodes CASSRPPGQGRDYGYTF.

CDR3 residues: CASRRPGQGRSGYTF. CDR3 nucleotide sequence: TGTGCCAGCAGGAGGCCTGGACAGGGGAGAAGTGGCTACACCTTC. The J gene is TRBJ1-2, the V gene TRBV6-1, with 9 bases fitting TRBD1. CDR3 length: 15 residues. Trimming took 6 bases from V and 7 from J; bases not matched to a gene: 12. The germline V gene has CDR1 MNHNS and CDR2 SASEGT.

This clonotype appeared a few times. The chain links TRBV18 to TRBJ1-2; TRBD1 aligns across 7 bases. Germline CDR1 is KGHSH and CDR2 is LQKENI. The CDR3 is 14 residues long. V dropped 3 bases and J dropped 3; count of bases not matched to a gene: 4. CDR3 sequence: CASSPRDSDYGYTF. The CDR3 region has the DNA TGTGCCAGCTCACCGAGGGACAGTGACTATGGCTACACCTTC.

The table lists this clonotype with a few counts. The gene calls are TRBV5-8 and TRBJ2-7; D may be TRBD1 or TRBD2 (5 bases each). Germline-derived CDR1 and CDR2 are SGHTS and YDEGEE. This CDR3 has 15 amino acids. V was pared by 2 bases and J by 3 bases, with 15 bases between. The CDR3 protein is CASSLPSSGGYEQYV. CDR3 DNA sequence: TGTGCCAGCAGCTTACCTTCCTCTGGGGGCTACGAGCAGTACGTC.

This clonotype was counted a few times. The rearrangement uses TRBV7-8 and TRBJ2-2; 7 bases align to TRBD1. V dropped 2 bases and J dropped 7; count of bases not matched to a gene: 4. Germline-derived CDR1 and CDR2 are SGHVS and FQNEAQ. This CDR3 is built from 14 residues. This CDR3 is CASSLRTGYGELFF. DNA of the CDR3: TGTGCCAGCAGCTTAAGGACAGGTTACGGGGAGCTGTTTTTT. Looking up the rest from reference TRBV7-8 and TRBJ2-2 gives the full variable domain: GAGVSQSPRYKVAKRGQDVALRCDPISGHVSLFWYQQALGQGPEFLTYFQNEAQLDKSGLPSDRFFAERPEGSVSTLKIQRTQQEDSAVYLCASSLRTGYGELFFGEGSRLTVL.

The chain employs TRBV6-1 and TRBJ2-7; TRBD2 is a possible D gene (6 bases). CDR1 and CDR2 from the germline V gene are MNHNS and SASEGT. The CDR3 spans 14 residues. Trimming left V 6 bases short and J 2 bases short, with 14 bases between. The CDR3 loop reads CASSRGTRAYEQYV. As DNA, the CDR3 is TGTGCCAGCAGCCGGGGGACGCGAGCCTACGAGCAGTACGTC.

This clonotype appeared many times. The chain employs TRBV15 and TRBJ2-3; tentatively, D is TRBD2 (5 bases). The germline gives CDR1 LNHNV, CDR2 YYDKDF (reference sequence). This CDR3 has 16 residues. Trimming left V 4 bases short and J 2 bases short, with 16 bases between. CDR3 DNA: TGTGCCACCAGCACTGGGAGCGGAGGCCTCACAGATACGCAGTATTTT. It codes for CATSTGSGGLTDTQYF.

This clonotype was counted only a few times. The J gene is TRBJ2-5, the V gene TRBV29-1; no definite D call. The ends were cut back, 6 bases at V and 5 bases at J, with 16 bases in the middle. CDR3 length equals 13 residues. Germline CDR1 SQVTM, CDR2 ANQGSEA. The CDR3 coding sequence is TGCAGCGTGGGCGGCAGCATTAGGGAGACCCAGTACTTC. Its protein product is CSVGGSIRETQYF.

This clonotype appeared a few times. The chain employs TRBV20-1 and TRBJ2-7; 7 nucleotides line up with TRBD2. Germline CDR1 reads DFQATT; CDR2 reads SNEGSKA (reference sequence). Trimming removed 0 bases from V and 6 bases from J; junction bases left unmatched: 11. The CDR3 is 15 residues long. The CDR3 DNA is TGCAGTGCTAGAGAATTAGGGCGGGGGAGTGCCGAGCAGTACTTC. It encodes CSARELGRGSAEQYF.

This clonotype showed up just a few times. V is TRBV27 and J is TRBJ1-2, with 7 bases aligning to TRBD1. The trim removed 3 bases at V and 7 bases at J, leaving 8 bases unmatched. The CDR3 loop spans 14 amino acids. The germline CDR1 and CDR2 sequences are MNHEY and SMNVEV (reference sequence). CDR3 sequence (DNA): TGTGCCAGCAGTTTTAAGGGGGCGAAGTTTGGCTACACCTTC. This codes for CASSFKGAKFGYTF.

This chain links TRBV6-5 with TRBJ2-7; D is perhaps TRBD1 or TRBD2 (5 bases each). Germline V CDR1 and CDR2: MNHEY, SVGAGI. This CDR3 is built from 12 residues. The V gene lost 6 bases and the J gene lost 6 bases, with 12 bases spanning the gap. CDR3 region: CASSHRGAEQYF. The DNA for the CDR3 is TGTGCCAGCAGCCACAGAGGGGCCGAGCAGTACTTC.

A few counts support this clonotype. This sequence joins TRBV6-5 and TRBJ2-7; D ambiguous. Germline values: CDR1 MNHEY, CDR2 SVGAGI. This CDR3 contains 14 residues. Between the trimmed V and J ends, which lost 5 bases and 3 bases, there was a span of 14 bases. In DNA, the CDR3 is TGTGCCAGCAGTCATCGACCGGAAAACTACGAGCAGTACTTC. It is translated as CASSHRPENYEQYF.

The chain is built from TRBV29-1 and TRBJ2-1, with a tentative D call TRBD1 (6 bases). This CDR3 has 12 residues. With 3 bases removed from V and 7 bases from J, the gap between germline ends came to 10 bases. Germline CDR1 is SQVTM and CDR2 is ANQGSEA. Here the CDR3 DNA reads TGCAGCGTTGAGAAAAGGGGGAATGAGCAGTTCTTC. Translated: CSVEKRGNEQFF.

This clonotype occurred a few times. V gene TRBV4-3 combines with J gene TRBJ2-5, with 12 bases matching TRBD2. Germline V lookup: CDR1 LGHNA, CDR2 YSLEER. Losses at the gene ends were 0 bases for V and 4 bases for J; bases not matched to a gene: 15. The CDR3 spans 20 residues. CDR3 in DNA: TGCGCCAGCAGCCAAGATCGGTGGACTAGCGGGGTTCGAGGTGGAGAGACCCAGTACTTC. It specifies CASSQDRWTSGVRGGETQYF.

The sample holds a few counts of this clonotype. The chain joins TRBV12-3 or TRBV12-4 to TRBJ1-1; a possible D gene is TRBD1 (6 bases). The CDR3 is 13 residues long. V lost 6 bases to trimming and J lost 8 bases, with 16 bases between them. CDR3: CASSTDSLAEAFF. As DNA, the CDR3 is TGTGCCAGCAGCACGGACAGTCTCGCGGAAGCTTTCTTT.

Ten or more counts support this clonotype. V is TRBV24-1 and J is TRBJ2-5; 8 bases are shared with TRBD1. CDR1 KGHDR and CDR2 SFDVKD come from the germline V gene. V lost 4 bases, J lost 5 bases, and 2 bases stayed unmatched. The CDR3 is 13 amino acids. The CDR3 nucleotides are TGTGCCACCAGTGAGAACAGGGGGGAGACCCAGTACTTC. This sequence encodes CATSENRGETQYF.

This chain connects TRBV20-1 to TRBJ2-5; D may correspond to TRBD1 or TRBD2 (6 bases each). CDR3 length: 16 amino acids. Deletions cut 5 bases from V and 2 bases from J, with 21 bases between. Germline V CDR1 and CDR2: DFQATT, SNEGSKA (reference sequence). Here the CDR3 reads CSAARGLGGRQETQYF. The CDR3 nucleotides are TGCAGTGCTGCCCGGGGTCTTGGGGGGCGACAAGAGACCCAGTACTTC.

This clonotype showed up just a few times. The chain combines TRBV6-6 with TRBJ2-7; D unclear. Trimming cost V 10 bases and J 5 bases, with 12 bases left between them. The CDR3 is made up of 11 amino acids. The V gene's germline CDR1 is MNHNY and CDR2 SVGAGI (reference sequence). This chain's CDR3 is CATSWLDEQYV. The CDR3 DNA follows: TGTGCCACCTCTTGGTTGGACGAGCAGTACGTC.

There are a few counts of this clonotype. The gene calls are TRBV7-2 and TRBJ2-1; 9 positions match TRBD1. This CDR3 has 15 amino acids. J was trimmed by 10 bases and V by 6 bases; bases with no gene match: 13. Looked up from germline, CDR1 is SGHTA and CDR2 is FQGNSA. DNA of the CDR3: TGTGCCAGCAGGGGGACAGGGAAAGGTTTGGGCGAGCAGTTCTTC. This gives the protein CASRGTGKGLGEQFF. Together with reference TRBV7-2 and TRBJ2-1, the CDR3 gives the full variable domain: GAGVSQSPSNKVTEKGKDVELRCDPISGHTALYWYRQSLGQGLEFLIYFQGNSAPDKSGLPSDRFSAERTGGSVSTLTIQRTQQEDSAVYLCASRGTGKGLGEQFFGPGTRLTVL.

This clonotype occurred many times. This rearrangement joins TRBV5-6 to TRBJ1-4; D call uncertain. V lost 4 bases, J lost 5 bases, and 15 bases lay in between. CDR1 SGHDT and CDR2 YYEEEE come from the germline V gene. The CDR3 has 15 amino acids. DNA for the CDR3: TGTGCCAGCAGCATCCTACAGCCACAGAATGAAAAACTGTTTTTT. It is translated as CASSILQPQNEKLFF.

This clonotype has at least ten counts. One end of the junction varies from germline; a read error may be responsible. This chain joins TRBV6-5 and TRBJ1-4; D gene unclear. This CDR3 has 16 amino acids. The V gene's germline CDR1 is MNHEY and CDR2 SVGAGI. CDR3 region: CASSYRFNGFNENLFF. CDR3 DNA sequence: TGTGCCAGCAGTTACCGCTTTAATGGTTTTAATGAAAACCTGTTTTTT.

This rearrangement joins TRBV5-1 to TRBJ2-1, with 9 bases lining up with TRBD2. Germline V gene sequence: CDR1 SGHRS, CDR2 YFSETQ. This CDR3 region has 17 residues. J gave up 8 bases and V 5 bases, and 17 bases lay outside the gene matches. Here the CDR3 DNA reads TGCGCCAGCAGTCGGGCGGGTAGCGGGGGTATATTAGATGAGCAGTTCTTC. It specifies CASSRAGSGGILDEQFF. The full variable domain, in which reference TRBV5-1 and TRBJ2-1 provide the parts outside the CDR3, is KAGVTQTPRYLIKTRGQQVTLSCSPISGHRSVSWYQQTPGQGLQFLFEYFSETQRNKGNFPGRFSGRQFSNSRSEMNVSTLELGDSALYLCASSRAGSGGILDEQFFGPGTRLTVL.

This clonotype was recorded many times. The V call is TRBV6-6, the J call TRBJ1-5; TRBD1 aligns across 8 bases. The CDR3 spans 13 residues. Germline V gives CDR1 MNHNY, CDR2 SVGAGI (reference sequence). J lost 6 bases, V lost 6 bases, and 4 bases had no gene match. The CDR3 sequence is CASSSTGVQPQHF. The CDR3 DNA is TGTGCCAGCAGCTCGACAGGGGTTCAGCCCCAGCATTTT.

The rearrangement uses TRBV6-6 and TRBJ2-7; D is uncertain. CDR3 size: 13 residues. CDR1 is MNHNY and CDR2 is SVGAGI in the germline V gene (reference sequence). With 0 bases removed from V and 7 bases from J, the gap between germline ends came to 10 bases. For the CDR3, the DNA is TGTGCCAGCAGTTACTCCACCGCTTGGGAGCAGTACGTC. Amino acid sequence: CASSYSTAWEQYV.

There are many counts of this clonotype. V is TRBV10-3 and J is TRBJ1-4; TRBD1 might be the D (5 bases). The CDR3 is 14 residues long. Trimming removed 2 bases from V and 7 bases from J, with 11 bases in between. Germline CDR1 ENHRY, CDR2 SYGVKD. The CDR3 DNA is TGTGCCATCAGTGAGGTCCAGGGCGGTGAAAAACTGTTTTTT. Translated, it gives CAISEVQGGEKLFF.

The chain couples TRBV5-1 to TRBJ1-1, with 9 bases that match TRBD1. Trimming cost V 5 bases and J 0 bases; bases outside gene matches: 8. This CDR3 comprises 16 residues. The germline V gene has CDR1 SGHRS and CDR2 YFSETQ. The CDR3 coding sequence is TGCGCCAGCAGACTGGGACAGGGACCTATGAACACTGAAGCTTTCTTT. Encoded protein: CASRLGQGPMNTEAFF.

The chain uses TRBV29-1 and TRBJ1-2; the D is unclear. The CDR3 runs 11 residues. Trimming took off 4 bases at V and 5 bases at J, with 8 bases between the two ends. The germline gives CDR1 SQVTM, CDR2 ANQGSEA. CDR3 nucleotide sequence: TGCAGCGTTGTCGGCCGGTATGGCTACACCTTC. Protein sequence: CSVVGRYGYTF.